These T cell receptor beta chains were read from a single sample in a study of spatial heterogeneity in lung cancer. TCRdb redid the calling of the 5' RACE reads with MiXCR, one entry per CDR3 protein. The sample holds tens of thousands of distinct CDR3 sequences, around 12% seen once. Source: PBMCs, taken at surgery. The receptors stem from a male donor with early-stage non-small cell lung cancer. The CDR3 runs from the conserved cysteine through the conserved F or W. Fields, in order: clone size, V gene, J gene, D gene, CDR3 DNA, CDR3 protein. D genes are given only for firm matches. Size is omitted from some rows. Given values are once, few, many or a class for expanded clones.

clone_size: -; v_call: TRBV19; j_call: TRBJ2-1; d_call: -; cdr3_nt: TGTGCCAGTACCCCGGGGGACTCCTACAATGAGCAGTTCTTC; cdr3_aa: CASTPGDSYNEQFF
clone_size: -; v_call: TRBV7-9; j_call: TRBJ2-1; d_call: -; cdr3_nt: TGTGCCAGCAGCCCGACATATGGAGGAAGCTTCTTC; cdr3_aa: CASSPTYGGSFF
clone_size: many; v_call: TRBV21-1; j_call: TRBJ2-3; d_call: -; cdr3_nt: TGTGCCAGCAGCAAAGGGACCTTAGATAGCGGGAGGACCCCAGATACGCAGTATTTT; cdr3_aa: CASSKGTLDSGRTPDTQYF
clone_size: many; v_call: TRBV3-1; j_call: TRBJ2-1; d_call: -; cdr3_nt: TGTGCCAGCAGCCAAGAACCTCTCTCAAATGAGCAGTTCTTC; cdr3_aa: CASSQEPLSNEQFF
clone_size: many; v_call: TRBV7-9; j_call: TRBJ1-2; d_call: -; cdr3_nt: TGTGCCAGCAGCTCCCTTAACACCCCCTATGGCTACACCTTC; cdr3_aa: CASSSLNTPYGYTF
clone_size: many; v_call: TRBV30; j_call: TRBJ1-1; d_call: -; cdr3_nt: TGTGCCTGGAGTGTAGAATTGGGCGTTACGGATGCTTTCTTT; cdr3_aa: CAWSVELGVTDAFF
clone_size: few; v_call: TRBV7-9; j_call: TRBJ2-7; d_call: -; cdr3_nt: TGTGCCAGCAACCCAGGGCGAGTCTCCTACGAGCAGTACTTC; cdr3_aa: CASNPGRVSYEQYF
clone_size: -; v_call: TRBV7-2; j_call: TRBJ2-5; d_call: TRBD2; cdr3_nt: TGTGCCAGCAGCTTTCGGGGGGGAGCCCAAGAGACCCAGTACTTC; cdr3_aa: CASSFRGGAQETQYF
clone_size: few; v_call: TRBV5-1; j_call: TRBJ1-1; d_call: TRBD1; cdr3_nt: TGCGCCAGCAGCCGGACAGGGTCGAACCTGAACACTGAAGCTTTCTTT; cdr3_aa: CASSRTGSNLNTEAFF
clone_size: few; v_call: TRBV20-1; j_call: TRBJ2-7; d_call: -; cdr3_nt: TGCAGTGCGGGTGGGCGGGACAACTCCTACGAGCAGTACTTC; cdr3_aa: CSAGGRDNSYEQYF
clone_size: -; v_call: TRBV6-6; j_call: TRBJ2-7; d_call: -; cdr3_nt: TGTGCCAGCCTCGACAGCTACGAGCAGTACTTC; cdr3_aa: CASLDSYEQYF
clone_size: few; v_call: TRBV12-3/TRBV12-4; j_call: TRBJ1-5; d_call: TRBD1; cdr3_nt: TGTGCCAGCAGTAACTCGGGACAGGATACAGGGCCCCAGCATTTT; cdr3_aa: CASSNSGQDTGPQHF
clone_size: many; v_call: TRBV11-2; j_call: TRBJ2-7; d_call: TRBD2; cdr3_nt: TGTGCCAGCAGCCTACAGGGACTAGCGGGAGGGCCGTCCTACGAGCAGTACTTC; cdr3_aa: CASSLQGLAGGPSYEQYF
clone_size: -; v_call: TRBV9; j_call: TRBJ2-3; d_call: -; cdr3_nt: TGTGCCAGCAGCCTTCTGGTTTTGGCAGATACGCAGTATTTT; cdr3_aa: CASSLLVLADTQYF
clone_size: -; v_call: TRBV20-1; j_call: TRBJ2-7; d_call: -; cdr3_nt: TGCAGTGCCGGACGGGGCCTCGAGGCCTACGAGCAGTACTTC; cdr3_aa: CSAGRGLEAYEQYF
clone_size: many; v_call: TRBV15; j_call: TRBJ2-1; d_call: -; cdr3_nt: TGTGCCACCAGCAGAGATAGTACCATCACTGCCTACAATGAGCAGTTCTTC; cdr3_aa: CATSRDSTITAYNEQFF
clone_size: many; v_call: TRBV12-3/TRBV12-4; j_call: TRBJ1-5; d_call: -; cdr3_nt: TGTGCCAGCAGTCCGGACGAGAATCAGCCCCAGCATTTT; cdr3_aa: CASSPDENQPQHF
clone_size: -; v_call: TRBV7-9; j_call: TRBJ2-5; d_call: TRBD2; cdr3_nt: TGTGCCAGCAGCTTAGGGACTAGCGGGAGGAGTGGAGAGACCCAGTACTTC; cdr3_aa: CASSLGTSGRSGETQYF
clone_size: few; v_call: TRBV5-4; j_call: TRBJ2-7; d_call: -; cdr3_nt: TGTGCCAGCGCCGATTTGGGGGGGCGGCTCCAGTACTTC; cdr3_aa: CASADLGGRLQYF
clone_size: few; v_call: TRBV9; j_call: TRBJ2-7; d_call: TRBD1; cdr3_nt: TGTGCCAGCAGCGTACTTGTAGGGGGCGGCGAGCAGTACTTC; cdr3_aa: CASSVLVGGGEQYF
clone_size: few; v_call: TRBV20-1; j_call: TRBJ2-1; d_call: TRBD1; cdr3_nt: TGCAGTGCTAGAGCCGCAGACAGGGTCAATGAGCAGTTCTTC; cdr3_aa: CSARAADRVNEQFF
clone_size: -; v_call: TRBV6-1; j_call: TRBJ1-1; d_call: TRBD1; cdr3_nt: TGTGCCACCCATCACCCCGGGACAGGGATTTACACTGAAGCTTTCTTT; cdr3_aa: CATHHPGTGIYTEAFF
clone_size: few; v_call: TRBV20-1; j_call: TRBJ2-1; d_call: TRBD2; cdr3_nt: TGCAGTGCTAGACGACCCCCCGGGAGGGCCGCCTACAATGAGCAGTTCTTC; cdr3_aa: CSARRPPGRAAYNEQFF
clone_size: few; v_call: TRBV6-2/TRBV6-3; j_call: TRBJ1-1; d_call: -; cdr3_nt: TGTGCCAGCATCACGGAAGGGTCCGGTGAAGCTTTCTTT; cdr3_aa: CASITEGSGEAFF
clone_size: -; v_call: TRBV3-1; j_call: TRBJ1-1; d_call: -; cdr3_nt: TGTGCCAGCAGCCAAGGTTCAGGCCGGATCACTGAAGCTTTCTTT; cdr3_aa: CASSQGSGRITEAFF
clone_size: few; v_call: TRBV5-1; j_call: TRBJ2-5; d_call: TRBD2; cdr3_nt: TGCGCCAGCAGCAACCTAGCGGCCCAAGAGACCCAGTACTTC; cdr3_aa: CASSNLAAQETQYF
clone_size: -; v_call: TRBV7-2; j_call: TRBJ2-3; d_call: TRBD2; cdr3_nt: TGTGCCAGCAGCATCAGCGGGACTAGCACAGATACGCAGTATTTT; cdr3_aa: CASSISGTSTDTQYF
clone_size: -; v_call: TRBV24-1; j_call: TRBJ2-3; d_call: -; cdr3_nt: TGTGCCACCAGTGATTTTGCGGGACTCCTGACGGCAGATACGCAGTATTTT; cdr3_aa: CATSDFAGLLTADTQYF
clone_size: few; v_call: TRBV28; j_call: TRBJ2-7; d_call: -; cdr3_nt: TGTGCCAGCAGTTTATCGGTGGGGGAGCAGTACTTC; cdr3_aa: CASSLSVGEQYF
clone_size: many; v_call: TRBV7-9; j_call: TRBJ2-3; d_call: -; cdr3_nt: TGTGCCAGCAGCTTAGCCTCATATGGCACAGATACGCAGTATTTT; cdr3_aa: CASSLASYGTDTQYF
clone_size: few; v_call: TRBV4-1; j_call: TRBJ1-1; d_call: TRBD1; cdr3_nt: TGCGCCAGCAGCCAATGGACCCCGGACAGGGGGCTATCCAACACTGAAGCTTTCTTT; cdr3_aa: CASSQWTPDRGLSNTEAFF
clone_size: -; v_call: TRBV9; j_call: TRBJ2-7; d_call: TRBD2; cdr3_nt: TGTGCCAGCTCCGCGGGGGGCCCAGAGACCTACGAGCAGTACTTC; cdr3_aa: CASSAGGPETYEQYF
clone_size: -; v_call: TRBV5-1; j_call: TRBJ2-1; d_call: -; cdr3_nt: TGCGCCAGCAGCTTTGAACAGGGCTACTACAATGAGCAGTTCTTC; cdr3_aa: CASSFEQGYYNEQFF
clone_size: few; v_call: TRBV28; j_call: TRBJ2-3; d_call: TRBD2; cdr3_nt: TGTGCCAGCAGCCGTACTAGCGGGCCCACAGATACGCAGTATTTT; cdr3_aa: CASSRTSGPTDTQYF
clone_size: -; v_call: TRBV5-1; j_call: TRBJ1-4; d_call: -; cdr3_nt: TGCGCCAGCAGCGAAGAGAATGAAAAACTGTTTTTT; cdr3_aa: CASSEENEKLFF
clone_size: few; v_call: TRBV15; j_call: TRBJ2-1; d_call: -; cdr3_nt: TGTGCCACCAGCAGAGATGTCGGAAGCAATGAGCAGTTCTTC; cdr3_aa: CATSRDVGSNEQFF
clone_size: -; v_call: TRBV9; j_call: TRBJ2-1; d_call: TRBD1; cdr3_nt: TGTGCCAGCAGCGACAGACAGGGAAGTTCCTACAATGAGCAGTTCTTC; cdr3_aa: CASSDRQGSSYNEQFF
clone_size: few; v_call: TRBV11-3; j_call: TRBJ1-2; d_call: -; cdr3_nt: TGTGCCAGCAGCTTAGAAGGGGCGGCTGTTGGCTACACCTTC; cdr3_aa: CASSLEGAAVGYTF
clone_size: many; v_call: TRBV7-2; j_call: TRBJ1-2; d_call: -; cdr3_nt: TGTGCCAGCACCCATCCTCCCGGACGGTCCGATGGCTACACCTTC; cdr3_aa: CASTHPPGRSDGYTF
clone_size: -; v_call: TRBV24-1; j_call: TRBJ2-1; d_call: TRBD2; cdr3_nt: TGTGCCACCAGTGATTGGCCTCGCGGGGGTTACAATGAGCAGTTCTTC; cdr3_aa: CATSDWPRGGYNEQFF
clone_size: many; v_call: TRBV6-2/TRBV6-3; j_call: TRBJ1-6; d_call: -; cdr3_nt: TGTGCCAGCAGTTACTCCGTTCAGTCTTCACCCCTCCACTTT; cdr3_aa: CASSYSVQSSPLHF
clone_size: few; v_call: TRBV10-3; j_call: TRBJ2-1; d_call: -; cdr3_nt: TGTGCCATCAGTGAGTCGGGGGGTTATGAGCAGTTCTTC; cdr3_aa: CAISESGGYEQFF
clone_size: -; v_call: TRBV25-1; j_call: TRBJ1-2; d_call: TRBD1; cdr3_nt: TGTGCCAGCAGTGAAATCCGGACAGGGGCTAATGGCTACACCTTC; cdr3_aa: CASSEIRTGANGYTF
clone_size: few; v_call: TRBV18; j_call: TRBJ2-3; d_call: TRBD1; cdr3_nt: TGTGCCAGCTCACTGGACAGGGCCTCCACAGATACGCAGTATTTT; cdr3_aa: CASSLDRASTDTQYF